The source of this T cell receptor beta chain is a study of control samples from healthy donors and cancer patients. Using immunoSEQ multiplex PCR, the repertoire was profiled, and TCRdb retains in-frame clones only, with some absent. Of some 130,000 clones detected, roughly 92% appear once; the ten largest clones hold 5.5%. The CDR3 is 14 amino acids. The rearrangement joins TRBV1 to TRBJ2-5. TRBV1 is classified as a pseudogene. Sequencing used blood. This TCR was sampled from a man younger than 30 in good health. DNA of the CDR3: TGCACCAGCAGCCATTACGGGGGCATGGAGACCCAGTACTTC. Amino acid sequence: CTSSHYGGMETQYF.